These 26 T cell receptor beta chains came from one sample sequenced in a study of blood T cell repertoires in COVID-19. Using immunoSEQ multiplex PCR, the repertoire was profiled, and TCRdb retains in-frame clones only, with some absent. The sample lists 55,000 or so clones, around 80% occurring once. Material: peripheral blood. Receptors were obtained from a human donor in a cohort sampled during active or convalescent COVID-19.

V and J are TRBV7-2 and TRBJ2-3; weak D call: TRBD1 (6 bases). Between the trimmed V and J ends, which lost 0 bases and 3 bases, there was a span of 10 bases. Germline values: CDR1 SGHTA, CDR2 FQGNSA. The CDR3 loop spans 15 amino acids. CDR3 DNA sequence: TGTGCCAGCAGCTTAGCGGGGGCTAGGACAGATACGCAGTATTTT. Translation: CASSLAGARTDTQYF.

The chain is built from TRBV5-4 and TRBJ2-7, with 10 bases fitting TRBD2. This CDR3 has 15 residues. V lost 7 bases and J lost 2; bases outside the gene matches: 9. CDR1 is SGHNT, CDR2 YYREEE, per germline (reference sequence). The CDR3 DNA reads TGTGCCAGCTACAAGCGGGGGGGCGCGCCCTACGAGCAGTACTTC. Encoded protein: CASYKRGGAPYEQYF.

The V and J genes are TRBV3-1 (or the pseudogene TRBV3-2) and TRBJ2-3, with 12 bases that match TRBD2. Germline V gene sequence: CDR1 LGHDT, CDR2 YNNKEL (reference sequence). Unmatched junction bases numbered 9, after V lost 4 bases and J lost 1 base. The CDR3 covers 18 residues. CDR3 sequence: CASSPGGLAGFGTDTQYF. The CDR3 coding sequence is TGTGCCAGCAGCCCCGGGGGACTAGCGGGTTTCGGCACAGATACGCAGTATTTT.

This chain connects TRBV27 to TRBJ1-1; D is possibly TRBD1 (5 bases). Trimming took 0 bases from V and 1 from J, leaving 9 bases between them. CDR3 size: 15 residues. Germline lookup yields CDR1 MNHEY and CDR2 SMNVEV (reference sequence). CDR3 nucleotides: TGTGCCAGCAGTTTATCCCCCCAGGGGAACACTGAAGCTTTCTTT. As protein: CASSLSPQGNTEAFF.

The table lists this clone with a few counts. This sequence joins TRBV6-5 and TRBJ2-3; 11 bases map to TRBD2. This CDR3 spans 15 amino acids. Germline V gene lookup returns CDR1 MNHEY and CDR2 SVGAGI. J was trimmed by 2 bases and V by 6 bases; bases with no gene match: 4. The CDR3 loop is CASRGTSGPTDTQYF. The CDR3 DNA is TGTGCCAGCAGAGGGACTAGCGGCCCCACAGATACGCAGTATTTT.

The table lists this clone with a few counts. The rearrangement links TRBV19 to TRBJ1-1; 10 bases align to TRBD1. The V and J ends lost 6 bases and 4 bases, in that order; junction bases with no gene match: 8. CDR1 is LNHDA, CDR2 SQIVND, per germline (reference sequence). The CDR3 is 15 amino acids. The chain's CDR3 is CASRPSGQGPTEAFF. CDR3 DNA sequence: TGTGCCAGTAGGCCGTCGGGACAGGGGCCCACTGAAGCTTTCTTT.

The rearrangement links TRBV2 to TRBJ2-3, with 8 nucleotides matching TRBD2. The CDR3 runs 15 residues. V dropped 6 bases and J dropped 5; count of bases not matched to a gene: 10. Germline lookup yields CDR1 SNHLY and CDR2 FYNNEI. The CDR3: CASRGLAGWIDTQYF. For the CDR3, the DNA is TGTGCCAGCAGAGGTTTAGCGGGGTGGATAGATACGCAGTATTTT. Full variable domain (rest looked up from reference TRBV2 and TRBJ2-3): EPEVTQTPSHQVTQMGQEVILRCVPISNHLYFYWYRQILGQKVEFLVSFYNNEISEKSEIFDDQFSVERPDGSNFTLKIRSTKLEDSAMYFCASRGLAGWIDTQYFGPGTRLTVL.

This sequence joins TRBV6-2 or TRBV6-3 and TRBJ2-6; 7 bases are a match to TRBD2. The CDR3 sequence is 16 residues long. J lost 4 bases, V lost 2 bases, and 5 bases had no gene match. Germline V gives CDR1 MNHEY, CDR2 SVGEGT. The CDR3 bases are TGTGCCAGCAGTTACCCGAGGGGAGGGGGGGCCAACGTCCTGACTTTC. This sequence encodes CASSYPRGGGANVLTF.

The table lists this clone with a few counts. The chain is built from TRBV3-1 (or the pseudogene TRBV3-2) and TRBJ2-2; 8 nucleotides agree with TRBD2. The CDR3 has 15 amino acids. V was pared by 4 bases and J by 6 bases, with 7 bases of the junction left unmatched. From germline, CDR1 is LGHDT and CDR2 YNNKEL (reference sequence). The CDR3 DNA reads as TGTGCCAGCAGCCCTCGGACTAGCTTGGCCGGGGAGCTGTTTTTT. Translation: CASSPRTSLAGELFF.

The chain couples TRBV9 to TRBJ2-7; 8 bases align to TRBD2. J lost 2 bases, V lost 3 bases, and 7 bases had no gene match. Germline lookup yields CDR1 SGDLS and CDR2 YYNGEE. There are 15 residues in the CDR3. The CDR3: CASSAGGAVPYEQYF. The CDR3 DNA reads TGTGCCAGCAGCGCGGGGGGGGCGGTCCCCTACGAGCAGTACTTC.

The V gene is TRBV4-2, the J gene TRBJ2-5; 9 bases map to TRBD1. CDR1 is LGHNA and CDR2 is YNFKEQ in the germline V gene. The length of the CDR3 is 17 residues. The V gene end was trimmed by 3 bases and the J gene end by 3 bases; junction bases not matched to a gene: 11. The CDR3 region has the DNA TGTGCCAGCAGCCACGTAAGGACAGGGGCCAGAGAAGAGACCCAGTACTTC. Residues: CASSHVRTGAREETQYF.

The chain joins TRBV3-1 (or the pseudogene TRBV3-2) to TRBJ2-2; 7 bases align to TRBD2. The CDR3 loop spans 14 amino acids. J was trimmed by 5 bases and V by 6 bases; bases with no gene match: 6. The germline V gene encodes CDR1 LGHDT and CDR2 YNNKEL (reference sequence). This CDR3 is CASRLGGRTGELFF. CDR3 in DNA: TGTGCCAGCAGGCTCGGGGGGAGGACCGGGGAGCTGTTTTTT.

The chain recombines TRBV5-1 with TRBJ2-7; the match to TRBD1 covers 8 bases. From germline, CDR1 is SGHRS and CDR2 YFSETQ. Trimming took 0 bases from V and 11 from J; bases not matched to a gene: 10. This CDR3 has 14 residues. The CDR3 nucleotides read TGCGCCAGCAGCTTGGGAGTGGACAGGGACGTGGAGTACTTC. Its translation is CASSLGVDRDVEYF. Variable domain in full (rest from reference TRBV5-1 and TRBJ2-7): KAGVTQTPRYLIKTRGQQVTLSCSPISGHRSVSWYQQTPGQGLQFLFEYFSETQRNKGNFPGRFSGRQFSNSRSEMNVSTLELGDSALYLCASSLGVDRDVEYFGPGTRLTVT.

V and J are TRBV7-2 and TRBJ2-5; the match to TRBD2 covers 9 bases. Germline loops: CDR1 SGHTA, CDR2 FQGNSA. Trimming removed 3 bases from V and 4 bases from J; junction bases left unmatched: 6. There are 15 residues in the CDR3. Written as DNA, the CDR3 is TGTGCCAGCAGCTTTGAGCGGGGGGAGGGAGAGACCCAGTACTTC. Translating gives CASSFERGEGETQYF.

This clone was recorded once. The rearrangement links TRBV6-6 to TRBJ1-1, with 7 bases fitting TRBD1. The germline V gene encodes CDR1 MNHNY and CDR2 SVGAGI (reference sequence). Trimming at V came to 4 bases and at J to 6 bases, leaving 14 bases not matched to a gene. This CDR3 is 16 amino acids long. The CDR3 reads CASSFPGGGEKAEAFF. The DNA of the CDR3 is TGTGCCAGCAGTTTCCCAGGGGGAGGAGAAAAGGCTGAAGCTTTCTTT.

The chain uses TRBV6-6 and TRBJ2-7; the D gene is possibly TRBD2 (5 bases). With 2 bases removed from V and 3 bases from J, the gap between germline ends came to 5 bases. The CDR3 spans 12 residues. The V gene's germline CDR1 is MNHNY and CDR2 SVGAGI (reference sequence). Here the CDR3 reads CASSYEGYEQYF. The CDR3, as DNA: TGTGCCAGCAGTTACGAGGGCTACGAGCAGTACTTC.

V is TRBV21-1 and J is TRBJ1-6; TRBD1 is taken as the D call from the table, unchecked against the DNA. TRBV21-1 is noted as a pseudogene. The CDR3 extends over 17 amino acids. The CDR3 protein is CASSPSPGTGVWSPLHF. DNA of the CDR3: TGTGCCAGCAGCCCATCCCCCGGGACAGGGGTTTGGTCACCCCTCCACTTT.

This chain links TRBV20-1 with TRBJ2-1; no clear D gene. The CDR3 is made up of 11 amino acids. V was pared by 6 bases and J by 8 bases, with 11 bases between. CDR1 and CDR2 from the germline V gene are DFQATT and SNEGSKA (reference sequence). The CDR3 nucleotides read TGCAGTGCCCAAGAGATACATGAGCAGTTCTTC. Amino acid sequence: CSAQEIHEQFF.

The chain links TRBV18 to TRBJ1-2, with 9 nucleotides matching TRBD1. The germline CDR1 and CDR2 sequences are KGHSH and LQKENI. This CDR3 has 17 residues. Trimming took 1 base from V and 8 from J; bases not matched to a gene: 14. The CDR3 DNA follows: TGTGCCAGCTCACCACTCCCGGGATCGACAGGGGGAGAGGGCTACACCTTC. Amino acids: CASSPLPGSTGGEGYTF.

Only a few counts were recorded for this clone. This sequence joins TRBV7-9 and TRBJ1-6; D remains ambiguous. The CDR3 totals 12 residues. Germline V gives CDR1 SEHNR, CDR2 FQNEAQ (reference sequence). Deletions cut 0 bases from V and 14 bases from J, with 8 bases between. The CDR3 DNA reads TGTGCCAGCAGCTTAGCGGACGGGGCCCTCCACTTT. It encodes CASSLADGALHF. The full variable domain, with the rest looked up from reference TRBV7-9 and TRBJ1-6, is DTGVSQNPRHKITKRGQNVTFRCDPISEHNRLYWYRQTLGQGPEFLTYFQNEAQLEKSRLLSDRFSAERPKGSFSTLEIQRTEQGDSAMYLCASSLADGALHFGNGTRLTVT.

This clone was picked up one time. This rearrangement joins TRBV19 to TRBJ1-5; 7 bases are shared with TRBD1. After removal of 10 bases from V and 3 bases from J, the junction contained 6 bases not matched to a gene. The length of the CDR3 is 13 residues. Germline values: CDR1 LNHDA, CDR2 SQIVND (reference sequence). The DNA for the CDR3 is TGTGCCACCAGTGGGACAGACAATCAGCCCCAGCATTTT. This codes for CATSGTDNQPQHF.

V gene TRBV12-5 combines with J gene TRBJ2-3, with 8 bases fitting TRBD1. This CDR3 has 14 residues. Germline V lookup: CDR1 LGHNT, CDR2 FRNRAP. The V segment lost 5 bases and the J segment 2 bases; nucleotides outside the gene matches: 3. CDR3 nucleotide sequence: TGTGCTAGTGGTCCGGACAGGGTCACAGATACGCAGTATTTT. Translating gives CASGPDRVTDTQYF. The full variable domain, its missing parts supplied by reference TRBV12-5 and TRBJ2-3, is DARVTQTPRHKVTEMGQEVTMRCQPILGHNTVFWYRQTMMQGLELLAYFRNRAPLDDSGMPKDRFSAEMPDATLATLKIQPSEPRDSAVYFCASGPDRVTDTQYFGPGTRLTVL.

CDR3 amino acids: CASSYGGGGTRETQYF. CDR3 sequence (DNA): TGTGCCAGCAGTTACGGAGGTGGTGGGACAAGAGAGACCCAGTACTTC. This rearrangement joins TRBV6-2 or TRBV6-3 to TRBJ2-5, with D possibly matching TRBD1 (6 bases). Germline V lookup: CDR1 MNHEY, CDR2 SVGEGT. The CDR3 spans 16 residues. V dropped 2 bases and J dropped 4 bases, with 17 bases sitting between them.

J is TRBJ2-1 and V is TRBV9; D remains ambiguous. The germline gives CDR1 SGDLS, CDR2 YYNGEE. V was clipped by 0 bases and J by 6 bases, with 13 bases between them. This CDR3 region has 15 residues. CDR3 sequence: CASSVGGGQGNEQFF. The CDR3 DNA reads TGTGCCAGCAGCGTAGGCGGCGGTCAAGGCAATGAGCAGTTCTTC.

The CDR3 spells CASSVAWRSGELFF. For the CDR3, the DNA is TGTGCCAGCAGCGTAGCTTGGCGGTCCGGGGAGCTGTTTTTT. The chain couples TRBV9 to TRBJ2-2; unclear D gene. The V and J ends lost 0 bases and 6 bases respectively, with 9 bases between them. This CDR3 has 14 residues. Germline CDR1 SGDLS, CDR2 YYNGEE.

The chain joins TRBV9 to TRBJ2-2, with 8 nucleotides matching TRBD1. This CDR3 has 16 amino acids. V shed 4 bases, J shed 4 bases, and the junction held 9 bases outside the gene matches. Germline assignment: CDR1 SGDLS and CDR2 YYNGEE. The CDR3 sequence is CASSSQGASVTGELFF. DNA for the CDR3: TGTGCCAGCAGCAGCCAGGGGGCCTCGGTCACCGGGGAGCTGTTTTTT.